What follows are 2 T cell receptor beta chains derived from one specimen sequenced in a study of blood T cell repertoires in COVID-19. Method: immunoSEQ multiplex PCR; TCRdb's copy keeps in-frame clones and lacks some. The sample holds around 180,000 clones, roughly 82% seen once. The sequenced sample consisted of PBMCs or T cells enriched from blood (not recorded which). The receptor set was obtained from a woman in her twenties or thirties who had recovered from COVID-19.

The chain employs TRBV3-1 (or the pseudogene TRBV3-2) and TRBJ2-2, with a weak D call TRBD2 (6 bases). Germline assignment: CDR1 LGHDT and CDR2 YNNKEL (reference sequence). With 4 bases removed from V and 4 bases from J, the gap between germline ends came to 13 bases. CDR3 length equals 15 residues. In DNA form, the CDR3 reads TGTGCCAGCAGCCCCGCTTTCGGGGGCACCGGGGAGCTGTTTTTT. As protein: CASSPAFGGTGELFF.

This chain joins TRBV10-3 and TRBJ2-3; 7 bases align to TRBD1. The CDR3 has 15 amino acids. With 6 bases clipped from V and 4 bases from J, the junction kept 10 bases outside the gene matches. In germline, CDR1 is ENHRY, CDR2 SYGVKD. The CDR3 region has the DNA TGTGCCATCAGGGGCCCCAGGGGGTCAGCAGATACGCAGTATTTT. Its translation: CAIRGPRGSADTQYF.